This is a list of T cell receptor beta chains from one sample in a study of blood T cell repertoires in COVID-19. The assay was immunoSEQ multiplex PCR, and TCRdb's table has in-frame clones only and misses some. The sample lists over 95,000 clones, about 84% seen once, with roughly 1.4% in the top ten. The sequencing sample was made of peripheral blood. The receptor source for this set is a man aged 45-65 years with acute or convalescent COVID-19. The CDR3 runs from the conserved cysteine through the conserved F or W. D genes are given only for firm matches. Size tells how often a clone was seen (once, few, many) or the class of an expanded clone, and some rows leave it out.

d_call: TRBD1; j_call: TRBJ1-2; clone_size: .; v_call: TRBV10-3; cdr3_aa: CAISDAGQGNGYTF; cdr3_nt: TGTGCCATCAGCGACGCGGGACAGGGTAACGGCTACACCTTC
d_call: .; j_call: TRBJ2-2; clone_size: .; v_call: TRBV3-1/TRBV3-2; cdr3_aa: CASNQGRTAPPGELFF; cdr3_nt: TGTGCCAGCAACCAAGGACGGACAGCCCCCCCCGGGGAGCTGTTTTTT
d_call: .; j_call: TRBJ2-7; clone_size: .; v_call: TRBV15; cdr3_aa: CATSSDTPSYEQYF; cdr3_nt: TGTGCCACCAGCAGCGACACACCGAGCTACGAGCAGTACTTC
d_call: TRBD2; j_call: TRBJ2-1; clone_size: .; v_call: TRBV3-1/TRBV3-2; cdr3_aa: CASSQAGTSGDNEQFF; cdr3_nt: TGTGCCAGCAGCCAAGCCGGGACTAGCGGCGACAATGAGCAGTTCTTC
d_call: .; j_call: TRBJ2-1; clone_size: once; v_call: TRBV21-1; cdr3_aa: CAREAESEQFF; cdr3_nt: TGTGCCAGGGAGGCAGAGAGTGAGCAGTTCTTC
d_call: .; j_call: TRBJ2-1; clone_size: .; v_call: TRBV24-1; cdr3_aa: CATSERSGGLDEQFF; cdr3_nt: TGTGCCACCAGTGAGCGTAGCGGAGGTCTCGATGAGCAGTTCTTC
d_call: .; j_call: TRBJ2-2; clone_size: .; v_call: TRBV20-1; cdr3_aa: CSASQGPDTGELFF; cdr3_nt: TGCAGTGCTAGTCAGGGGCCAGACACCGGGGAGCTGTTTTTT
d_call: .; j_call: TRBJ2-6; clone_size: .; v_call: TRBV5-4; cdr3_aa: CASSPVPTSGANVLTF; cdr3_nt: TGTGCCAGCAGCCCGGTCCCGACTTCTGGGGCCAACGTCCTGACTTTC
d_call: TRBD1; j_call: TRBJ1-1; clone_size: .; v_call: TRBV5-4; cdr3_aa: CASSTGDREGTEAFF; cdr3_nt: TGTGCCAGCAGCACAGGGGACAGGGAGGGGACTGAAGCTTTCTTT
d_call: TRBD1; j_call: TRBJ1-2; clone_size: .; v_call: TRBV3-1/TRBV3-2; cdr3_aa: CASSPGTGNYGYTF; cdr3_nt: TGTGCCAGCAGCCCCGGGACAGGGAACTATGGCTACACCTTC
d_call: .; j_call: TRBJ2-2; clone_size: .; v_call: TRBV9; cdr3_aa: CASSGSNTGELFF; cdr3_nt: TGTGCCAGCAGCGGTAGTAACACCGGGGAGCTGTTTTTT
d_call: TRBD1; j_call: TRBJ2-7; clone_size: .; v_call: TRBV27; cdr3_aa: CASSFRQGQTYEQYF; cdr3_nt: TGTGCCAGCAGTTTTAGACAGGGGCAGACCTACGAGCAGTACTTC
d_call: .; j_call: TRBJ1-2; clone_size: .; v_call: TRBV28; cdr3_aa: CASSLAGDYGYTF; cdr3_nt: TGTGCCAGCAGTTTGGCGGGGGACTATGGCTACACCTTC
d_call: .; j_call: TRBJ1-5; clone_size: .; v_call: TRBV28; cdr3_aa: CASTLQGSRNQPQHF; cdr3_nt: TGTGCCAGCACCTTACAGGGTTCTCGCAATCAGCCCCAGCATTTT
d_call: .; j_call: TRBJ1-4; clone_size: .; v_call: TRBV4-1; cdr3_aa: CASSQQGLGEKLFF; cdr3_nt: TGCGCCAGCAGCCAACAGGGTCTAGGTGAAAAACTGTTTTTT
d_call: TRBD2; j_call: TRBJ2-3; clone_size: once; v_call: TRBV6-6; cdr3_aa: CASSSRGGIDTQYF; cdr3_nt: TGTGCCAGCAGTTCGCGGGGGGGGATAGATACGCAGTATTTT
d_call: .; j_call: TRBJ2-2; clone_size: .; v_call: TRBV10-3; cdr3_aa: CAIGSPTGELFF; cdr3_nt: TGTGCCATCGGCAGTCCCACCGGGGAGCTGTTTTTT
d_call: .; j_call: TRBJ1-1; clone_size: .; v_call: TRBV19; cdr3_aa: CASSIGSHTEAFF; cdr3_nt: TGTGCCAGTAGTATCGGGTCCCACACTGAAGCTTTCTTT
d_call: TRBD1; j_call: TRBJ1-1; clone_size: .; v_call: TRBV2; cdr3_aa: CASSERQGNTEAFF; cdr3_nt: TGTGCCAGCAGTGAACGACAGGGGAACACTGAAGCTTTCTTT
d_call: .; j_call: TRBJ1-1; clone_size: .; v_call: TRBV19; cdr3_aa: CASSIGGLLNTEAFF; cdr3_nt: TGTGCCAGTAGTATAGGGGGGCTCCTGAACACTGAAGCTTTCTTT
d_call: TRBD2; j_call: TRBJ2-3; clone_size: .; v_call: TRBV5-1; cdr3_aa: CASSLALLADSSTDTQYF; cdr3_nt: TGCGCCAGCAGCTTGGCCCTACTAGCGGACTCTAGCACAGATACGCAGTATTTT
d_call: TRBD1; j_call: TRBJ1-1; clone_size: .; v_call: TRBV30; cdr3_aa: CAWTTGGSTEAFF; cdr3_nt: TGTGCCTGGACGACAGGGGGATCCACTGAAGCTTTCTTT
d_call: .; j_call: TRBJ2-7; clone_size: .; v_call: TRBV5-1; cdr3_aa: CASRQGSGSYEQYF; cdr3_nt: TGCGCCAGCAGACAGGGATCGGGCTCCTACGAGCAGTACTTC
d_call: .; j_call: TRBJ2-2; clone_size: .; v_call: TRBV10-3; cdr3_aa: CAISETSRNTGELFF; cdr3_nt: TGTGCCATCAGTGAGACTAGCCGGAACACCGGGGAGCTGTTTTTT
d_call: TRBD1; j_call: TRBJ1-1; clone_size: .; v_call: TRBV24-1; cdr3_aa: CATIARDRFLMNTEAFF; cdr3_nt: TGTGCCACCATTGCCCGGGACAGGTTCCTCATGAACACTGAAGCTTTCTTT
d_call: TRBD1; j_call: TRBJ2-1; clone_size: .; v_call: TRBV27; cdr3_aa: CASSLIQTGGNEQFF; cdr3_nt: TGTGCCAGCAGTTTAATCCAGACAGGGGGCAATGAGCAGTTCTTC
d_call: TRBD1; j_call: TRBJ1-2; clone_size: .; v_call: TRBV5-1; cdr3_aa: CASSLAQTGGRRYTF; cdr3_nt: TGCGCCAGCAGCTTGGCCCAGACAGGGGGCCGTCGCTACACCTTC
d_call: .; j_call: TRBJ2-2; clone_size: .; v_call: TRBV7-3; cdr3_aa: CASRAGGELFF; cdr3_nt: TGTGCCAGCAGGGCGGGTGGGGAGCTGTTTTTT
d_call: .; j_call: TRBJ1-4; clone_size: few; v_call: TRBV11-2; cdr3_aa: CASSWGLTNEKLFF; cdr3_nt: TGTGCCAGCAGCTGGGGACTGACTAATGAAAAACTGTTTTTT
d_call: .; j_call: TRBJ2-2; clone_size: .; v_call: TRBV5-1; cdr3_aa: CASSLDSYTGELFF; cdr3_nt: TGCGCCAGCAGCTTGGATTCTTACACCGGGGAGCTGTTTTTT
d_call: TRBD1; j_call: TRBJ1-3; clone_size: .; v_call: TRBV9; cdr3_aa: CASSVAGQGSGNTIYF; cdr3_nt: TGTGCCAGCAGCGTAGCGGGACAGGGGTCCGGAAACACCATATATTTT
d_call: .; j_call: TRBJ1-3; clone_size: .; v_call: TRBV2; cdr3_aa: CASRGVGNTIYF; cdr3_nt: TGTGCCAGCAGAGGGGTTGGAAACACCATATATTTT
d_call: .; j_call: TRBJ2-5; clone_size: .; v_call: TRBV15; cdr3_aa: CATSRPLRETQYF; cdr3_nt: TGTGCCACCAGCAGACCCCTCCGGGAGACCCAGTACTTC
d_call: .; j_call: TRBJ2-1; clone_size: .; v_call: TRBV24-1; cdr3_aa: CATSDLQDRYNHNEQFF; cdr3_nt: TGTGCCACCAGTGATTTGCAAGACAGGTATAATCACAATGAGCAGTTCTTC
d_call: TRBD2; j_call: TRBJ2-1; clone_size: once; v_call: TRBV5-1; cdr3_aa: CASSIGTSGGKYNEQFF; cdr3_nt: TGCGCCAGCAGCATTGGGACTAGCGGGGGTAAATACAATGAGCAGTTCTTC
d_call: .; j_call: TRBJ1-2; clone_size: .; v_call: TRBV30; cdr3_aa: CAWKQLTNYGYTF; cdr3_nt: TGTGCCTGGAAACAGTTGACTAACTATGGCTACACCTTC
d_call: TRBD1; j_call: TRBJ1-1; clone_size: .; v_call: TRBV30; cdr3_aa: CAWSWTGGAFF; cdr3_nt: TGTGCCTGGAGTTGGACAGGGGGAGCTTTCTTT
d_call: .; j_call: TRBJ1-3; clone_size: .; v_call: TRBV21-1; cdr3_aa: CASSKLDSTVGNTIYF; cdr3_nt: TGTGCCAGCAGCAAATTAGACAGTACCGTTGGAAACACCATATATTTT
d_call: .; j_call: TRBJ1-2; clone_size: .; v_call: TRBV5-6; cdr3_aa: CASSLRRLPSDYGYTF; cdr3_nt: TGTGCCAGCAGCTTGCGTCGACTCCCCTCGGACTATGGCTACACCTTC
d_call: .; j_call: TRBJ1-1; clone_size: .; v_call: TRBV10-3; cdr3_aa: CAISESAGVGGNTEAFF; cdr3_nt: TGTGCCATCAGTGAGTCGGCAGGTGTCGGAGGGAACACTGAAGCTTTCTTT
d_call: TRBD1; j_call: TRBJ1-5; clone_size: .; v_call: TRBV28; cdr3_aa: CASWTGLNQPQHF; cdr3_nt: TGTGCCAGTTGGACAGGCCTCAATCAGCCCCAGCATTTT
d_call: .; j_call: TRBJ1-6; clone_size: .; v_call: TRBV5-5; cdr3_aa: CASSLRRQDNSPLHF; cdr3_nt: TGTGCCAGCAGCCTCCGGAGGCAGGATAATTCACCCCTCCACTTT
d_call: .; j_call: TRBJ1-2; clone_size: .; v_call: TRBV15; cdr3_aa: CATSPGGGHYGYTF; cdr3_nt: TGTGCCACCAGCCCGGGGGGGGGTCATTATGGCTACACCTTC
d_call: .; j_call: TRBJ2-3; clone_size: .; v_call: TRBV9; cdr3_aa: CASSVYPSTDTQYF; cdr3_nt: TGTGCCAGCAGCGTATATCCTAGCACAGATACGCAGTATTTT
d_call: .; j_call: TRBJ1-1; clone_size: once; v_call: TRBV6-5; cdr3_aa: CASSYAEMNTEAFF; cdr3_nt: TGTGCCAGCAGTTACGCAGAAATGAACACTGAAGCTTTCTTT
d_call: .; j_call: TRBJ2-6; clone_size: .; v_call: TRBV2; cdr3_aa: CASSVGGYGANVLTF; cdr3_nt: TGTGCCAGCAGTGTTGGGGGGTATGGGGCCAACGTCCTGACTTTC